This T cell receptor (beta chain) was captured by sequencing in a study of blood T cell repertoires in COVID-19. Study details: Researchers got acute and convalescent COVID-19 samples from the United States, Italy and Spain. T cells, B-cell-depleted T cells, or PBMCs supplied cDNA or gDNA.

With 4 bases clipped from V and 6 bases from J, the junction kept 10 bases outside the gene matches. Germline values: CDR1 LGHDT, CDR2 YNNKEL (reference sequence). The CDR3 totals 15 residues. Authors' data handling: Amplified reference gene primers provided the basis for estimating nucleated cell counts. Repertoires were generated with immunoSEQ multiplex PCR, while TCRdb's copy carries only in-frame clones and drops some. That table gives V, J and clone size, and the DNA gave D and trimming. In the table there are roughly 160,000 clones, more than 65% of which are singletons. This clone appeared a single time.

This sequence was found in a man in his 70s with active or convalescent COVID-19. The chain employs TRBV3-1 (or the pseudogene TRBV3-2) and TRBJ1-2; TRBD1 aligns across 8 bases. Sequenced input: peripheral blood. The CDR3 nucleotides read TGTGCCAGCAGCCCTCGAGGACAGGGCGGCGATGGCTACACCTTC. Residues: CASSPRGQGGDGYTF.